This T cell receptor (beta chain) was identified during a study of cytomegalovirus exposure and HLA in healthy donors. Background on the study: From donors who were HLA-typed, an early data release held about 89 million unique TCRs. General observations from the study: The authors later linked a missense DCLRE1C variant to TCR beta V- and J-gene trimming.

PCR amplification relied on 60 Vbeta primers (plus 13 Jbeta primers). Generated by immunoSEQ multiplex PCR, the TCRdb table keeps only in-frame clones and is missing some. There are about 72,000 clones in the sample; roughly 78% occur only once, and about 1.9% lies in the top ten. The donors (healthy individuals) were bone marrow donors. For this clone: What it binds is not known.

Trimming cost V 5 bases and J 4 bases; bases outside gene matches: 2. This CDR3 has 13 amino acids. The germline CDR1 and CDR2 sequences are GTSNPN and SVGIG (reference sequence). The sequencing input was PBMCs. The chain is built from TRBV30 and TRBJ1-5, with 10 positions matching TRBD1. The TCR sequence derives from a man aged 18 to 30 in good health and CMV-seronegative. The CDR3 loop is CAWGTGDNQPQHF. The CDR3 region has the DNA TGTGCCTGGGGGACAGGGGATAATCAGCCCCAGCATTTT.